This T cell receptor beta chain was retrieved from a study of CD8+CD57+ T cells in acquired aplastic anemia. Across the study: Sorted CD4+ and CD8+ cell DNA averaged approximately 3 ug. In CD4+ cells, healthy donors produced an average of approximately 10 million reads.

Genomic DNA, serving as template, underwent TCR beta VDJ and CDR3 profiling. TCRdb itself ran the reads through MiXCR, one entry per CDR3 protein. The sample includes some 200,000 distinct CDR3 sequences, 61% of them seen just once. Overall study results and limits: CD8+ Simpson's diversity did not differ significantly between patients and controls. Patients and controls shared approximately 30 CD8+ CDR3 sequences, highly expressed in patients.

Germline V gives CDR1 KGHDR, CDR2 SFDVKD. The CDR3 contains 14 residues. Trimming pared 1 base from V and 0 bases from J, leaving 4 bases between. A note on this clonotype: Its antigen is not identified.

The sequence was collected from a human donor in good health. The chain links TRBV24-1 to TRBJ2-3, with unresolved D. Sequenced material: sorted CD4+, CD8+, or CD8+CD57+ T cells (not recorded which) from PBMCs. CDR3 in amino acids: CATSDLTSTDTQYF. The CDR3 coding sequence is TGTGCCACCAGTGATTTAACCAGCACAGATACGCAGTATTTT.